This T cell receptor beta chain was documented in a study of control samples from healthy donors and cancer patients. Germline loops: CDR1 SQVTM, CDR2 ANQGSEA. There are 15 residues in the CDR3. V was trimmed by 2 bases and J by 4 bases, leaving 15 bases between them. Data came from immunoSEQ multiplex PCR; TCRdb stores just in-frame clones and leaves some out. This sample has 29,000 or so clones, with roughly nine tenths found just once. The chain is built from TRBV29-1 and TRBJ1-3; no definite D call. This TCR was recovered from a female donor with melanoma. Source material: formalin-fixed, paraffin-embedded tissue. The CDR3 DNA reads as TGCAGCGTTGAAAATCTAGTCCGAGAAGGAAACACCATATATTTT. Protein: CSVENLVREGNTIYF.